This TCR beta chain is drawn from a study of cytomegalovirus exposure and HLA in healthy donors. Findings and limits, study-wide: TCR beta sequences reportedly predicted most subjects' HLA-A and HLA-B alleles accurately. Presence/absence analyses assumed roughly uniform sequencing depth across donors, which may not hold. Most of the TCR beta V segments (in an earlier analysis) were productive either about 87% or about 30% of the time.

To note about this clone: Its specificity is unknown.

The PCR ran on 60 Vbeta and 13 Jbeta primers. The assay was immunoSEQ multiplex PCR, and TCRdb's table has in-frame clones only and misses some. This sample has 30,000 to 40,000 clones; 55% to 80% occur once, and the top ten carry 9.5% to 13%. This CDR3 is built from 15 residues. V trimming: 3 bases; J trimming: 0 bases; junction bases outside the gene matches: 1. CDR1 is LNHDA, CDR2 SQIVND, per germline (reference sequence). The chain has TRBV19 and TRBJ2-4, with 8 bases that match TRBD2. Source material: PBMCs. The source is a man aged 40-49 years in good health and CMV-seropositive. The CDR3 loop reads CASSIAGGAKNIQYF. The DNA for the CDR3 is TGTGCCAGTAGTATCGCGGGGGGAGCCAAAAACATTCAGTACTTC. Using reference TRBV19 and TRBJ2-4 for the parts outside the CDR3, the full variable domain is DGGITQSPKYLFRKEGQNVTLSCEQNLNHDAMYWYRQDPGQGLRLIYYSQIVNDFQKGDIAEGYSVSREKKESFPLTVTSAQKNPTAFYLCASSIAGGAKNIQYFGAGTRLSVL.